This T cell receptor (beta chain) was observed in a study of blood T cell repertoires in COVID-19. The recovered donors of Cohort 3 showed two negative PCRs, clearance, or symptom resolution. This clone was seen only a few times. CDR1 is SEHNR, CDR2 FQNEAQ, per germline (reference sequence). This CDR3 spans 15 amino acids. V was cut by 1 base and J by 6 bases, with 13 bases left in between. The protocol was immunoSEQ multiplex PCR, while the TCRdb copy is restricted to in-frame clones and leaves out a portion. The top ten hold over 2.5% of the sample, which has about 270,000 clones, around nine tenths seen once.

The sequence was obtained from a woman younger than 30 who had recovered from COVID-19. The chain combines TRBV7-9 with TRBJ1-3; a weak D match, TRBD1 (6 bases). Sample: PBMCs or T cells enriched from blood (not recorded which). This CDR3 is CASSLVTGWENTIYF. The CDR3 nucleotides are TGTGCCAGCAGCTTAGTTACAGGGTGGGAAAACACCATATATTTT. The variable domain in full, completed from reference TRBV7-9 and TRBJ1-3, reads DTGVSQNPRHKITKRGQNVTFRCDPISEHNRLYWYRQTLGQGPEFLTYFQNEAQLEKSRLLSDRFSAERPKGSFSTLEIQRTEQGDSAMYLCASSLVTGWENTIYFGEGSWLTVV.